This T cell receptor beta chain was found in a study of regulatory T cells in long-lasting Graves disease. Study outcomes and limitations: Between persistent patients, roughly 2,600 public clonotypes were shared, exceeding the 966 shared between new patients. It was peripheral blood alone, not thyroid tissue, that was studied. Persistent Graves' patients showed reduced TCR diversity versus newly diagnosed patients. Persistent cases favored TRBV28, TRBJ1-2 and TRBJ2-5.

iRepertoire HTBI primers and Arm-PCR of CDR3 regions built TCR beta libraries. TCRdb itself ran the multiplex PCR reads through MiXCR, one entry per CDR3 protein. The sample has about 450,000 distinct CDR3 sequences, around 20% seen once. Trimming left V 0 bases short and J 4 bases short, with 18 bases between. CDR1 and CDR2 (germline): LNHNV, YYDKDF (reference sequence). The CDR3 runs to 17 residues. Specified time point: persistent/refractory GD, antithyroid drugs over 5 years with positive TRAb. RNA isolated from PBMCs was used to make the TCR library. The sample holds many counts of this clonotype. Its antigen is undetermined.

V usage is TRBV15 and J usage is TRBJ1-1; no firm D call. The material was peripheral blood mononuclear cells (PBMCs), obtained when the disease was refractory, from a patient treated with antithyroid drugs. The receptor comes from a female donor with Graves disease. Here the CDR3 reads CATSRDRQARSGTEAFF. The CDR3 DNA reads as TGTGCCACCAGCAGAGATCGGCAGGCAAGGTCGGGCACTGAAGCTTTCTTT.